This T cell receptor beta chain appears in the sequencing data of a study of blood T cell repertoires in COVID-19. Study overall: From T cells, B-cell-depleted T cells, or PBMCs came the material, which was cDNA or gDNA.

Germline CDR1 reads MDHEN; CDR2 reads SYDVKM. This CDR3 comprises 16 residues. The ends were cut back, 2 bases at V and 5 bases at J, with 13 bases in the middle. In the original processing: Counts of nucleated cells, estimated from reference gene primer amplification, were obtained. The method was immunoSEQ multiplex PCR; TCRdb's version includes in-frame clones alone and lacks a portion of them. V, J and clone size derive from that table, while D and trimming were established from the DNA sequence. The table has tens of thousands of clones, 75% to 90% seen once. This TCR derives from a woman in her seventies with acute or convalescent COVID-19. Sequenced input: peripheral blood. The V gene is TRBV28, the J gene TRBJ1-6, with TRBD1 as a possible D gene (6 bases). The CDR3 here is CASSLPPTGNNSPLHF. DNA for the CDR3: TGTGCCAGCAGTTTACCCCCGACAGGAAATAATTCACCCCTCCACTTT.